Here is one TCR beta chain with its context. The CDR3 extends over 16 amino acids. Germline loops: CDR1 SQVTM, CDR2 ANQGSEA. V lost 3 bases to trimming and J lost 5 bases, with 19 bases between them. These data are taken from a study of blood T cell repertoires in COVID-19. Some clones are missing from TCRdb's copy, which holds only in-frame ones; the method was immunoSEQ multiplex PCR. Of about 370,000 clones listed, roughly nine tenths are singletons. The source is a woman in her 30s with COVID-19, enrolled during active disease. This sequence joins TRBV29-1 and TRBJ2-2; D possibly corresponds to TRBD2 (7 bases). The material sequenced was peripheral blood. In nucleotides, the CDR3 is TGCAGCGTTGAGTCGCAGGGGAGGGGAAAGACCGGGGAGCTGTTTTTT. It encodes CSVESQGRGKTGELFF.